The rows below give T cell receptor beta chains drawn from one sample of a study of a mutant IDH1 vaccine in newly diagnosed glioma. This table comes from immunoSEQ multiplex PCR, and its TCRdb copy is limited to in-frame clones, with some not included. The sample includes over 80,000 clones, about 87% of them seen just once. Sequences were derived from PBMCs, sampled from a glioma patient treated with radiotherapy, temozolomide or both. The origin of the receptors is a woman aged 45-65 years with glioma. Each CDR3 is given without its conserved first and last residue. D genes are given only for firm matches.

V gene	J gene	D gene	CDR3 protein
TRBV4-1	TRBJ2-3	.	ASSQSSGGSMDTQY
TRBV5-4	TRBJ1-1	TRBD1	ASSSPFDRGNTEAF
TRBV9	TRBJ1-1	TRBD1	ASSPRDRGMNTEAF
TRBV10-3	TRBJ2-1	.	AIKGQHNEQF
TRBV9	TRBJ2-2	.	ASSAAPLLDRATGELF
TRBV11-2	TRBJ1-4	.	ASSNTRSHEKLF
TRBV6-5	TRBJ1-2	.	ASSYSTLYGYT
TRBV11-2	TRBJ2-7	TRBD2	ASSFPGGYYEQY
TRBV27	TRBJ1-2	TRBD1	ASSSDRGPYGYT
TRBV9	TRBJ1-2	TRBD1	ASSRTGGNYGYT
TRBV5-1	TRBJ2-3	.	ASSFGRAPTDTQY
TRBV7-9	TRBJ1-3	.	ASSSGFGNTIY
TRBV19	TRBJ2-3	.	ASTTWGADTQY
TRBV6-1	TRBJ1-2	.	ASKRGTDTYGYT
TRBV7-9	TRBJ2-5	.	ASSLGAGEAFQETQY
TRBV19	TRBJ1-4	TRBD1	ASRGDSATNEKLF
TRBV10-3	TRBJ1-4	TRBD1	AIKPGQGANEKLF
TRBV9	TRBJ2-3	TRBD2	ASSVVSGGADTQY
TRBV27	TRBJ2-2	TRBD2	ASSGLAANTGELF
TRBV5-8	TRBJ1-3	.	ASSLTASSGNTIY
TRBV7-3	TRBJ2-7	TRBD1	ASSFAGGGDEQY
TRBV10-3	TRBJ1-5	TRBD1	ATRTGGDNQPQH
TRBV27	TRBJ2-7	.	ASSAGWDGSYEQY
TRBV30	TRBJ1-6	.	AWRGLLNSPLH
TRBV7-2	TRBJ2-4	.	ASSLSGLNIQY
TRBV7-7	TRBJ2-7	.	ASSLALTSYEQY
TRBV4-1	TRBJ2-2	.	ASSQIRTRGTGELF
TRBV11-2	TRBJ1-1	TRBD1	ASSLVGDRTVNTEAF